The T cell receptor beta chain described here comes from a study of blood T cell repertoires in COVID-19. In germline, CDR1 is LGHDT, CDR2 YNNKEL (reference sequence). V lost 0 bases, J lost 6 bases, and 8 bases lay in between. The CDR3 covers 14 residues. Per the original data handling: Using reference gene primer amplification, nucleated cell counts were estimated. Clones were read by immunoSEQ multiplex PCR, and TCRdb kept only the in-frame ones, dropping some. The D gene and trimming were derived from the DNA, and the V and J assignments and clone size from that table. This table holds around 140,000 clones, 86% found once.

This sequence joins TRBV3-1 (or the pseudogene TRBV3-2) and TRBJ2-2, with D perhaps matching TRBD2 (5 bases). The receptor's source is a woman aged 60-70 years with acute or convalescent COVID-19. Material for sequencing was peripheral blood. CDR3 DNA: TGTGCCAGCAGCCAAGATTCTAGCCCCGGGGAGCTGTTTTTT. As protein: CASSQDSSPGELFF.